One and the same sample provided the 26 T cell receptor beta chains below, sequenced in a study of T cells in Graves' hyperthyroidism and ophthalmopathy. There were TCR beta CDR3 regions amplified from RNA transcripts. A first-round RT-PCR of the TCR CDR3 used the HTBI primer set. MiXCR, run by TCRdb on the multiplex PCR reads, gives a single entry per CDR3 protein. The profile shows some 570,000 distinct CDR3 sequences, 13% to 15% of them singletons. The sequencing input was blood. The receptors here all came from a young woman with Graves' ophthalmopathy.

This clonotype was picked up one time. It may be a read error: a sequence one base away is much more abundant. V usage is TRBV3-1 and J usage is TRBJ2-7; 7 nucleotides align to TRBD2. The germline V gene encodes CDR1 LGHDT and CDR2 YNNKEL (reference sequence). CDR3 length: 13 residues. This chain's CDR3 is CASSPPAGDEQHF. CDR3 bases: TGTGCCAGCAGCCCCCCGGCGGGAGACGAGCAGCACTTC.

This clonotype was seen at least ten times. CDR3 loop: CSARAGRLDYNEQFF. The CDR3 region has the DNA TGCAGTGCTAGAGCCGGGAGGTTGGATTACAATGAGCAGTTCTTC. This sequence joins TRBV20-1 and TRBJ2-1, with 7 bases that match TRBD2. Per germline, CDR1 DFQATT and CDR2 SNEGSKA (reference sequence). The CDR3 has 15 amino acids. The V gene end was trimmed by 1 base and the J gene end by 4 bases; junction bases not matched to a gene: 7.

This clonotype has only a few counts. V usage is TRBV19 and J usage is TRBJ1-3; possibly TRBD1 for D (6 bases). Trimming shortened V by 9 bases and J by 0 bases, and 18 bases separated the two germline ends. The CDR3 consists of 16 residues. Germline CDR1 and CDR2: LNHDA and SQIVND (reference sequence). The CDR3 region is CASTDSTRPSGNTIYF. CDR3 in DNA: TGTGCCAGCACGGACAGTACTCGGCCCTCTGGAAACACCATATATTTT.

This clonotype was observed at least ten times. The rearrangement uses TRBV20-1 and TRBJ2-3; 7 positions agree with TRBD2. The CDR3 length is 16 residues. Per the germline V gene, CDR1 is DFQATT and CDR2 is SNEGSKA (reference sequence). With V trimmed by 5 bases and J by 1 base, 12 bases remained unmatched. The CDR3 protein is CSAGGGGSGRTDTQYF. CDR3 DNA: TGCAGTGCTGGGGGTGGTGGTAGCGGGCGCACAGATACGCAGTATTTT.

The CDR3 sequence: CSARYGVGGTEAFF. The CDR3 DNA reads as TGCAGTGCTAGATATGGGGTCGGTGGCACTGAAGCTTTCTTT. The chain carries TRBV20-1 and TRBJ1-1; the D is unclear. CDR3 size: 14 residues. Deletions cut 2 bases from V and 4 bases from J, with 14 bases between. From germline, CDR1 is DFQATT and CDR2 SNEGSKA (reference sequence).

This clonotype was seen at least ten times. V usage is TRBV15 and J usage is TRBJ1-2; D call uncertain. This CDR3 comprises 15 residues. CDR1 and CDR2 (germline): LNHNV, YYDKDF (reference sequence). The ends were cut back, 0 bases at V and 4 bases at J, with 12 bases in the middle. This CDR3 reads CATSRDTGTGYGYTF. In DNA, the CDR3 is TGTGCCACCAGCAGAGATACGGGAACGGGCTATGGCTACACCTTC.

This clonotype was observed at least ten times. This rearrangement joins TRBV11-2 to TRBJ2-7, with D possibly matching TRBD2 (5 bases). CDR3 length: 14 amino acids. Per the germline V gene, CDR1 is SGHAT and CDR2 is FQNNGV. Trimming left V 1 base short and J 0 bases short, with 7 bases between. CDR3 bases: TGTGCCAGCAGCTTAGTTAGCGACTCCTACGAGCAGTACTTC. Its translation is CASSLVSDSYEQYF.

This clonotype occurred once. The J gene is TRBJ1-4, the V gene TRBV7-2, with 12 bases aligning to TRBD1. After removal of 2 bases from V and 7 bases from J, the junction contained 8 bases not matched to a gene. CDR3 length equals 17 residues. From germline, CDR1 is SGHTA and CDR2 FQGNSA. The CDR3 bases are TGTGCCAGCAGCTTAATCTCGGGACAGGGGGCGACTGAAAAACTGTTTTTT. Protein sequence: CASSLISGQGATEKLFF.

This clonotype was seen many times. The chain joins TRBV28 to TRBJ2-2; tentatively, D is TRBD2 (6 bases). The CDR3 covers 14 residues. V lost 2 bases, J lost 4 bases, and 8 bases lay in between. Looked up from germline, CDR1 is MDHEN and CDR2 is SYDVKM. The CDR3 reads CASSLTGATGELFF. The CDR3 coding sequence is TGTGCCAGCAGTTTAACGGGAGCCACCGGGGAGCTGTTTTTT.

This clonotype was recorded many times. The chain employs TRBV7-6 and TRBJ2-7; 8 positions agree with TRBD1. Germline V CDR1 and CDR2: SGHVS, FNYEAQ. V was pared by 1 base and J by 9 bases, with 14 bases of the junction left unmatched. The CDR3 covers 16 residues. The CDR3 DNA is TGTGCCAGCAGCTTAGTCCAGGGGGCCTCTGCATCGGGGCAGTACTTC. Amino acid sequence: CASSLVQGASASGQYF.

There are a few counts of this clonotype. The J gene is TRBJ1-6, the V gene TRBV9; D is perhaps TRBD1 (5 bases). From germline, CDR1 is SGDLS and CDR2 YYNGEE. V was shortened by 3 bases and J by 0 bases, with 7 bases between the two germline ends. The CDR3 has 15 amino acids. Here the CDR3 reads CASSDDSSYNSPLHF. CDR3 DNA: TGTGCCAGCAGCGACGACAGCTCCTATAATTCACCCCTCCACTTT.

This clonotype was counted ten times or more. This rearrangement joins TRBV6-1 to TRBJ2-7; no clear D. CDR3 length: 12 residues. V lost 2 bases, J lost 7 bases, and 9 bases lay in between. Germline-derived CDR1 and CDR2 are MNHNS and SASEGT. DNA of the CDR3: TGTGCCAGCAGTGAACACTTTGGGGAGCAGTACTTC. Translated, it gives CASSEHFGEQYF.

This clonotype turned up a few times. The chain recombines TRBV12-5 with TRBJ1-4; possibly TRBD1 for D (6 bases). Trimming removed 0 bases from V and 7 bases from J, with 18 bases in between. Looked up from germline, CDR1 is LGHNT and CDR2 is FRNRAP. This CDR3 comprises 17 residues. CDR3 region: CASGLVLRTADSEKLFF. The CDR3 coding sequence is TGTGCTAGTGGTTTGGTACTTCGGACAGCAGACAGTGAAAAACTGTTTTTT. Supplemented by reference TRBV12-5 and TRBJ1-4, the full variable domain reads DARVTQTPRHKVTEMGQEVTMRCQPILGHNTVFWYRQTMMQGLELLAYFRNRAPLDDSGMPKDRFSAEMPDATLATLKIQPSEPRDSAVYFCASGLVLRTADSEKLFFGSGTQLSVL.

This clonotype was counted ten times or more. J is TRBJ2-5 and V is TRBV7-2; D possibly corresponds to TRBD1 (7 bases). Per the germline V gene, CDR1 is SGHTA and CDR2 is FQGNSA. CDR3 length: 13 amino acids. The V end lost 1 base, the J end lost 7 bases, and 10 bases lay between the germline ends. The CDR3 protein is CASSLGQGGTQYF. The DNA for the CDR3 is TGTGCCAGCAGCTTAGGCCAGGGGGGGACCCAGTACTTC.

The chain links TRBV20-1 to TRBJ1-1, with D possibly being TRBD1 (5 bases). This CDR3 has 17 amino acids. Trimming took off 0 bases at V and 3 bases at J, with 20 bases between the two ends. CDR1 is DFQATT, CDR2 SNEGSKA, per germline (reference sequence). CDR3 sequence reads: CSAREQGRTVWDTEAFF. The CDR3 DNA reads as TGCAGTGCTAGAGAGCAGGGACGGACTGTCTGGGACACTGAAGCTTTCTTT.

This sequence joins TRBV20-1 and TRBJ2-3; D call uncertain. The V and J ends lost 0 bases and 4 bases respectively, with 11 bases between them. The CDR3 loop spans 14 amino acids. From germline, CDR1 is DFQATT and CDR2 SNEGSKA (reference sequence). The CDR3 DNA reads as TGCAGTGCTAGAGATTACGTCCTCGCAGATACGCAGTATTTT. Protein: CSARDYVLADTQYF.

This clonotype was seen at least ten times. The chain uses TRBV10-3 and TRBJ2-6, with D possibly being TRBD2 (6 bases). Looked up from germline, CDR1 is ENHRY and CDR2 is SYGVKD. Trimming left V 7 bases short and J 1 base short, with 14 bases between. This CDR3 comprises 16 residues. The CDR3 loop reads CAIKSGGDSGANVLTF. The CDR3 region has the DNA TGTGCCATCAAGTCGGGCGGGGATTCTGGGGCCAACGTCCTGACTTTC.

This clonotype was seen repeatedly, ten times or more. The CDR3 spells CSAPSIDGYQETQYF. The DNA of the CDR3 is TGCAGTGCTCCCTCAATCGACGGGTACCAAGAGACCCAGTACTTC. The gene calls are TRBV20-1 and TRBJ2-5; D gene unclear. The CDR3 runs 15 residues. Trimming shortened V by 5 bases and J by 0 bases, and 16 bases separated the two germline ends. CDR1 is DFQATT and CDR2 is SNEGSKA in the germline V gene (reference sequence).

The sample holds many counts of this clonotype. This chain connects TRBV3-1 to TRBJ2-2, with TRBD1 matching over 9 bases. V was clipped by 5 bases and J by 5 bases; unmatched bases: 9. This CDR3 has 16 residues. CDR1 is LGHDT, CDR2 YNNKEL, per germline (reference sequence). The CDR3 is CASSKGTGRRTGELFF. CDR3 nucleotides: TGTGCCAGCAGCAAGGGGACAGGGCGGAGAACCGGGGAGCTGTTTTTT.

This clonotype came up a few times. A much larger clonotype is one base distant, so this may be a read error. The chain carries TRBV29-1 and TRBJ2-1; D gene unclear. This CDR3 region has 13 residues. The V gene lost 7 bases and the J gene lost 2 bases, with 12 bases spanning the gap. CDR1 is SQVTM and CDR2 is ANQGSEA in the germline V gene. The chain's CDR3 is CSELIQAYNEQFF. DNA of the CDR3: TGCAGCGAGCTAATACAAGCCTACAATGAGCAGTTCTTC.

This clonotype came up many times. CDR3 bases: TGTGCCAGCAGCCCCTGGACAGGGAGGGGCGGGGAGCTGTTTTTT. It is translated as CASSPWTGRGGELFF. V usage is TRBV7-6 and J usage is TRBJ2-2; tentative D call: TRBD1 (8 bases). V lost 5 bases, J lost 7 bases, and 17 bases lay in between. Looked up from germline, CDR1 is SGHVS and CDR2 is FNYEAQ. There are 15 residues in the CDR3.

Turning to this clonotype: One base away lies a much larger clone, so this may be a sequencing read error. The J gene is TRBJ2-7, the V gene TRBV7-9, with 7 bases identical to TRBD1. Germline V gives CDR1 SEHNR, CDR2 FQNEAQ (reference sequence). The CDR3 consists of 14 residues. V trimming: 5 bases; J trimming: 0 bases; junction bases outside the gene matches: 4. Written as DNA, the CDR3 is TGTGCCAGCAGCCCAGGACAGGACTCCTACGAGCAGTACTTC. It is translated as CASSPGQDSYEQYF.

This clonotype was seen ten or more times. V gene TRBV11-2 combines with J gene TRBJ1-2; 9 bases map to TRBD1. Germline V gene sequence: CDR1 SGHAT, CDR2 FQNNGV. This CDR3 is built from 17 residues. The V and J ends lost 5 bases and 6 bases, in that order; junction bases with no gene match: 16. CDR3 region: CASSPRDRAGARDGYTF. The CDR3 DNA reads TGTGCCAGCAGCCCTAGGGACAGGGCTGGGGCTAGGGATGGCTACACCTTC.

This clonotype was detected ten times or more. This chain links TRBV12-3 or TRBV12-4 with TRBJ1-1; D gene ambiguous. V lost 4 bases and J lost 10, with 13 bases in between. The CDR3 is 12 residues long. The CDR3 DNA reads as TGTGCCAGCAGTTCGGGCCGCCTGAGAGCTTTCTTT. It specifies CASSSGRLRAFF.

This clonotype occurred a few times. The CDR3 spells CASSGYLPGQGAKNKDGYTF. DNA of the CDR3: TGTGCCAGCAGTGGCTATTTACCGGGACAGGGGGCGAAAAATAAGGATGGCTACACCTTC. The chain carries TRBV12-3 or TRBV12-4 and TRBJ1-2, with TRBD1 matching 12 bases. The V and J ends lost 5 bases and 6 bases, in that order; junction bases with no gene match: 22. CDR3 size: 20 residues.

The gene calls are TRBV28 and TRBJ1-1; TRBD1 might be the D (6 bases). The CDR3 extends over 12 amino acids. V lost 5 bases and J lost 10, with 14 bases in between. The germline gives CDR1 MDHEN, CDR2 SYDVKM. The CDR3 coding sequence is TGTGCCAGCAGTCCCGTAGGGGGTTCAGCTTTCTTT. It encodes CASSPVGGSAFF.